One T cell receptor beta chain is described in this entry. Its cognate antigen is unknown. It was with 60 Vbeta and 13 Jbeta primers that the PCR ran. The table came from immunoSEQ multiplex PCR; TCRdb's copy has only in-frame clones and leaves some out. This table has some 150,000 clones, 80% to 90% appearing once. CDR1 and CDR2 from the germline V gene are LGHNA and YSLEER. V shed 0 bases and J shed 3 bases, with 11 bases lying between them. CDR3 size: 15 residues. This sample is part of a study of cytomegalovirus exposure and HLA in healthy donors. The study, taken as a whole, reports: In vitro testing confirmed a few CMV-associated chains as specific for CMV antigens.

V and J are TRBV4-3 and TRBJ1-1, with D unresolved. The sequence derives from a woman in her forties in good health and CMV-seropositive. The material sequenced was PBMCs. The CDR3 coding sequence is TGCGCCAGCAGCCAAGATGGTCGGGGAGACACTGAAGCTTTCTTT. Its translation: CASSQDGRGDTEAFF.